This record covers a single T cell receptor beta chain. The data derive from a study of blood T cell repertoires in COVID-19. Across the whole study: The samples span acute and convalescent COVID-19 from the United States, Italy and Spain. T cells, B-cell-depleted T cells, or PBMCs provided the cDNA or gDNA that served as material.

The V gene's germline CDR1 is ENHRY and CDR2 SYGVKD. The CDR3 contains 13 residues. V gave up 3 bases and J gave up 4 bases, with 10 bases separating them. Authors' data handling: Amplification with reference gene primers provided the estimates of nucleated cell counts. This table comes from immunoSEQ multiplex PCR, and its TCRdb copy is limited to in-frame clones, with some not included. D and trimming come from the DNA, and the V and J calls and clone size come from that table. The top ten clones hold 17% of a sample with 150,000 to 200,000 clones, 60% to 85% of them seen once. The clonotype was recovered from a man aged 60 to 75 with active or convalescent COVID-19. Sequencing was performed on peripheral blood. The chain couples TRBV10-3 to TRBJ2-7, with D perhaps TRBD2 (6 bases). DNA of the CDR3: TGTGCCATCAGTGAACGGGAGCGGTACGAGCAGTACTTC. It yields the protein CAISERERYEQYF.